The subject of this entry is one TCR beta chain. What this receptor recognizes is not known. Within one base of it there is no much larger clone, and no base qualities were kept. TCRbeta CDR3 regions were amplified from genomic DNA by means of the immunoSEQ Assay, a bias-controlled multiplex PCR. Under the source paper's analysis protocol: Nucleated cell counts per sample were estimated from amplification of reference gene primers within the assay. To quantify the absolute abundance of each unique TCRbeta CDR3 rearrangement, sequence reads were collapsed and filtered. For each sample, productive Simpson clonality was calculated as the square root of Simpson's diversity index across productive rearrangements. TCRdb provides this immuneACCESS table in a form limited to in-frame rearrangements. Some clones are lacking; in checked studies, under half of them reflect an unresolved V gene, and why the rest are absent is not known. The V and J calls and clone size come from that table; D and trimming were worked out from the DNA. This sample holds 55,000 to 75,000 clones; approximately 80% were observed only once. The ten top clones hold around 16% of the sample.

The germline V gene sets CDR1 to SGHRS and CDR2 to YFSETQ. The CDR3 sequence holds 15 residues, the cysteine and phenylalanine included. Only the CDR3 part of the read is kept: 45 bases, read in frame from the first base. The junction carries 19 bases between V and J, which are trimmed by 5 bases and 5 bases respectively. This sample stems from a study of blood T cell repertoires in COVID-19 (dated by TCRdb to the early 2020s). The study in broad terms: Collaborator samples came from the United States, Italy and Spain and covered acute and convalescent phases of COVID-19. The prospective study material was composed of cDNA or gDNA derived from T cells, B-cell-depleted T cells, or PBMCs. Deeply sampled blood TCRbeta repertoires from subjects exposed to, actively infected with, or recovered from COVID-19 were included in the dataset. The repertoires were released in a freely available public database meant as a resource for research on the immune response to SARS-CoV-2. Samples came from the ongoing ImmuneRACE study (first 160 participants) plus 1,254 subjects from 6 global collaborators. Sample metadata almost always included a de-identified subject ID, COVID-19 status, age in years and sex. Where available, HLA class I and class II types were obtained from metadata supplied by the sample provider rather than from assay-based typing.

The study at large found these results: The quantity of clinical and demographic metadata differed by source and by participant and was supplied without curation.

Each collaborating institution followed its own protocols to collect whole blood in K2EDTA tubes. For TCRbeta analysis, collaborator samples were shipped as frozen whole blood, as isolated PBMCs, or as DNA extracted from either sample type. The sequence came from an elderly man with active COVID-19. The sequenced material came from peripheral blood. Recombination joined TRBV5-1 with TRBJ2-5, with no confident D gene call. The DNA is TGCGCCAGCAGGCGTGCGGTGGTGTTGGTGGAGACCCAGTACTTC. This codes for CASRRAVVLVETQYF.